This is a list of T cell receptor beta chains from one sample in a study of shared clonotypes between healthy human individuals. TCRdb's copy holds only in-frame clones and misses some; the assay was immunoSEQ multiplex PCR. Of about 520,000 clones listed, about 78% were seen once; the top ten hold around 12%. The source material was PBMCs. These receptors all stem from a woman aged 40 to 50 in good health. Some clones in this sample may be carry-over from other donors' samples. CDR3s include the opening cysteine and the closing phenylalanine or tryptophan. The D gene is left open where the match is weak. Rows may omit the clone size; those that give it use once, few, many or a size class.

J gene | V gene | clone size | D gene | CDR3 length | CDR3 protein | CDR3 DNA
TRBJ2-3 | TRBV5-4 | - | - | 16 | CASSLAGASSTDTQYF | TGTGCCAGCAGCTTGGCGGGAGCCTCTAGCACAGATACGCAGTATTTT
TRBJ2-1 | TRBV28 | - | - | 12 | CALGGGRTEQFF | TGTGCCCTCGGGGGTGGTAGGACTGAACAGTTCTTC
TRBJ2-1 | TRBV5-6 | - | - | 15 | CASSATTSSYNEQFF | TGTGCCAGCAGCGCGACAACAAGCTCCTACAATGAGCAGTTCTTC
TRBJ2-3 | TRBV7-9 | - | - | 16 | CASSHVPGRLTDTQYF | TGTGCCAGCAGCCACGTACCAGGGAGACTCACAGATACGCAGTATTTT
TRBJ2-7 | TRBV6-5 | - | TRBD1 | 15 | CASSYTGTGIYEQYF | TGTGCCAGCAGTTACACAGGGACAGGAATCTACGAGCAGTACTTC
TRBJ2-7 | TRBV2 | - | - | 12 | CATRDQTYGQYF | TGTGCCACCCGGGACCAGACCTACGGGCAGTACTTC
TRBJ2-7 | TRBV19 | - | TRBD2 | 14 | CASSHGTSPWEQYF | TGTGCCAGTAGTCACGGGACTAGCCCATGGGAGCAGTACTTC
TRBJ1-1 | TRBV27 | - | TRBD1 | 18 | CASSLSWGQSLMNTEAFF | TGTGCCAGCAGTTTATCCTGGGGACAGTCCTTAATGAACACTGAAGCTTTCTTT
TRBJ1-4 | TRBV28 | few | - | 12 | CATHTGNEKLFF | TGTGCCACCCACACAGGAAATGAAAAACTGTTTTTT
TRBJ2-2 | TRBV7-3 | - | - | 16 | CASSLQARGDTGELFF | TGTGCCAGCAGCTTACAGGCTAGGGGCGACACCGGGGAGCTGTTTTTT
TRBJ2-2 | TRBV15 | few | TRBD1 | 18 | CATSRDVRGGADTGELFF | TGTGCCACCAGCAGAGATGTTCGAGGGGGCGCGGACACCGGGGAGCTGTTTTTT
TRBJ2-1 | TRBV27 | once | TRBD2 | 16 | CASSLSAAGGANEQFF | TGTGCCAGCAGTTTATCTGCTGCGGGAGGGGCTAATGAGCAGTTCTTC
TRBJ2-1 | TRBV2 | - | - | 14 | CASSPGGSLNEQFF | TGTGCCAGCAGTCCGGGTGGCTCGTTGAATGAGCAGTTCTTC
TRBJ1-4 | TRBV7-6 | once | - | 16 | CASSSRRQSTNEKLFF | TGTGCCAGCAGCTCCCGCCGACAGTCAACTAATGAAAAACTGTTTTTT
TRBJ1-1 | TRBV18 | - | - | 12 | CASSRWNTEAFF | TGTGCCAGCTCACGTTGGAACACTGAAGCTTTCTTT
TRBJ1-2 | TRBV7-2 | - | TRBD1 | 14 | CASSPGQGPYGYTF | TGTGCCAGCAGCCCAGGACAGGGACCCTATGGCTACACCTTC
TRBJ2-1 | TRBV25-1 | - | - | 15 | CASSEAAGVRNEQFF | TGTGCCAGCAGTGAGGCGGCAGGGGTCCGGAATGAGCAGTTCTTC
TRBJ1-3 | TRBV2 | many | - | 14 | CASSWDYSGNTIYF | TGTGCCAGCAGTTGGGACTACTCTGGAAACACCATATATTTT
TRBJ2-2 | TRBV9 | - | TRBD1 | 17 | CASSSARTGENTGELFF | TGTGCCAGCAGCTCAGCTCGGACAGGGGAAAACACCGGGGAGCTGTTTTTT
TRBJ2-1 | TRBV7-2 | - | - | 16 | CASSLETAVPYNEQFF | TGTGCCAGCAGCTTAGAGACGGCGGTTCCCTACAATGAGCAGTTCTTC
TRBJ1-1 | TRBV7-9 | - | - | 12 | CASSVPNTEAFF | TGTGCCAGCAGCGTCCCAAACACTGAAGCTTTCTTT
TRBJ2-7 | TRBV11-2 | - | - | 16 | CASSLGTAGLAYEQYF | TGTGCCAGCAGCTTAGGTACGGCCGGTTTAGCCTACGAGCAGTACTTC
TRBJ2-5 | TRBV6-1 | - | - | 14 | CASSEALQVGTQYF | TGTGCCAGCAGTGAAGCGCTCCAGGTGGGGACCCAGTACTTC
TRBJ2-3 | TRBV5-1 | - | TRBD2 | 20 | CASSAKRGTSGRANTDTQYF | TGCGCCAGCAGCGCAAAACGCGGGACTAGCGGGAGGGCCAACACAGATACGCAGTATTTT
TRBJ2-3 | TRBV2 | - | - | 15 | CASNGRGRGRDTQYF | TGTGCCAGCAACGGGCGGGGGCGCGGAAGAGATACGCAGTATTTT
TRBJ1-2 | TRBV19 | - | TRBD1 | 15 | CASSIPGQANYGYTF | TGTGCCAGTAGTATCCCCGGACAGGCAAACTATGGCTACACCTTC
TRBJ1-4 | TRBV2 | - | TRBD1 | 14 | CASILTGGFEKLFF | TGTGCCAGCATTTTGACAGGGGGCTTTGAAAAACTGTTTTTT
TRBJ1-3 | TRBV7-2 | - | - | 13 | CASSEGTLGTIYF | TGTGCCAGCAGCGAAGGGACCCTTGGCACCATATATTTT
TRBJ2-5 | TRBV27 | once | - | 15 | CASGLIAGSQETQYF | TGTGCCAGCGGACTGATCGCCGGTAGTCAAGAGACCCAGTACTTC
TRBJ2-1 | TRBV21-1 | - | - | 14 | CASLRSPTYNEQFF | TGTGCCAGCCTGCGAAGCCCAACCTACAATGAGCAGTTCTTC
TRBJ2-3 | TRBV7-2 | - | TRBD2 | 16 | CASSRRLAGVLDTQYF | TGTGCCAGCAGCCGCCGACTAGCGGGAGTTCTAGATACGCAGTATTTT
TRBJ1-2 | TRBV6-6 | - | - | 14 | CASSNPTENYGYTF | TGTGCCAGCAGTAACCCGACAGAGAACTATGGCTACACCTTC
TRBJ2-5 | TRBV27 | - | TRBD2 | 18 | CASSLSPPLAGGEETQYF | TGTGCCAGCAGTTTATCCCCCCCACTAGCGGGAGGGGAAGAGACCCAGTACTTC
TRBJ2-7 | TRBV7-2 | - | - | 13 | CASSLARKGEQYF | TGTGCCAGCAGCTTAGCCAGAAAAGGGGAGCAGTACTTC
TRBJ2-1 | TRBV28 | - | TRBD2 | 14 | CASSPSGRRNEQFF | TGTGCCAGCAGTCCCAGCGGGAGAAGGAATGAGCAGTTCTTC
TRBJ2-3 | TRBV7-3 | - | - | 12 | CASSYARDTQYF | TGTGCCAGCAGCTACGCACGAGATACGCAGTATTTT
TRBJ2-7 | TRBV7-2 | - | TRBD2 | 14 | CASSMLAGGYEQYF | TGTGCCAGCAGCATGCTAGCGGGAGGGTACGAGCAGTACTTC
TRBJ1-1 | TRBV9 | few | - | 15 | CASSVSGTANTEAFF | TGTGCCAGCAGCGTCTCCGGGACGGCGAACACTGAAGCTTTCTTT
TRBJ2-7 | TRBV5-4 | - | - | 15 | CASSLGLADPYEQYF | TGTGCCAGCAGCTTAGGGCTAGCAGACCCCTACGAGCAGTACTTC
TRBJ2-7 | TRBV5-1 | - | - | 16 | CASSLRPDGNSYEQYF | TGCGCCAGCAGCTTGCGTCCGGACGGGAACTCCTACGAGCAGTACTTC
TRBJ2-1 | TRBV5-4 | - | TRBD1 | 18 | CASSSRDRGASSYNEQFF | TGTGCCAGCAGCAGCCGGGACAGGGGGGCCAGCTCCTACAATGAGCAGTTCTTC
TRBJ2-1 | TRBV4-1 | - | TRBD1 | 15 | CASSHPGQVPRSVFF | TGCGCCAGCAGCCACCCGGGACAGGTACCTCGGAGTGTGTTCTTC